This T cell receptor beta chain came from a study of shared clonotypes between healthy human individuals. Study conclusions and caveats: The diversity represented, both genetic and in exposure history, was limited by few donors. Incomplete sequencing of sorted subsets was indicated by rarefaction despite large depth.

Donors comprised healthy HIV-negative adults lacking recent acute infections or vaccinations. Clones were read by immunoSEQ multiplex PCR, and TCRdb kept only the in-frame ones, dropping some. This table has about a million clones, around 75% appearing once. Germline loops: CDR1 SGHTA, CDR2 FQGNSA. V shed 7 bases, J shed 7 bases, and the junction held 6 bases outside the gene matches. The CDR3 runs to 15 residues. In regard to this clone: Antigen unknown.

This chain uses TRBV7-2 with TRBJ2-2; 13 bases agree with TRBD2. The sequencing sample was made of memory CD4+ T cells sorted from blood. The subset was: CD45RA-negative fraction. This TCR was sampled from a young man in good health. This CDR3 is CASTTGLAGDGELFF. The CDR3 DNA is TGTGCCAGCACCACCGGACTAGCGGGAGACGGGGAGCTGTTTTTT.